The 21 T cell receptor beta chains below come from one sample, sequenced in a study of CXCR3-negative and CXCR3-positive naive CD8 T cells. Each TRB cDNA library was prepared by 5' RACE (with UMI labels). TCRdb reprocessed the 5' RACE reads and reports one entry per CDR3 protein, with no DNA. This sample contains 100,000 to 150,000 distinct CDR3 sequences. Sequenced sample: naive CXCR3- CD8+ T cells from blood. Subset reported: CD45RO-CCR7+CD27+CD95- naive CD8+ T cells lacking CXCR3 (TNR3-). These receptors were obtained from a human donor in good health. Some clones in this sample may be carry-over from other donors' samples.

This sequence joins TRBV28 and TRBJ2-7; TCRdb's D gene call, TRBD2, goes unchecked for lack of DNA. CDR1 is MDHEN, CDR2 SYDVKM, per germline. The CDR3 is 15 amino acids. The CDR3 sequence is CASSYDRAPHYEQYF.

The chain joins TRBV7-9 to TRBJ2-7; TCRdb calls TRBD1, which cannot be checked without DNA. The germline V gene has CDR1 SEHNR and CDR2 FQNEAQ (reference sequence). The CDR3 spans 17 residues. The CDR3: CASSFPKTTGSGGKQYF.

The V gene is TRBV13, the J gene TRBJ2-1; without DNA, the TCRdb call of TRBD1 cannot be checked. The CDR3 length is 21 residues. CDR1 and CDR2 (germline): PRHDT, FYEKMQ (reference sequence). The CDR3 sequence is CASSPPPGQGAYIRSYNEQFF.

The chain links TRBV4-2 to TRBJ2-7; TCRdb's D call, TRBD1, is unchecked because there is no DNA. The CDR3 totals 16 residues. Germline V CDR1 and CDR2: LGHNA, YNFKEQ. This chain's CDR3 is CASSQDWRGATYEQYF.

The V gene is TRBV29-1, the J gene TRBJ2-1; TCRdb's D gene call, TRBD2, goes unchecked for lack of DNA. This CDR3 has 13 residues. Germline values: CDR1 SQVTM, CDR2 ANQGSEA. CDR3 region: CSVIFLAAVEQFF.

This chain uses TRBV19 with TRBJ2-1; the TCRdb D gene call, TRBD1, has no DNA to confirm it. This CDR3 is 14 amino acids long. Germline V gene lookup returns CDR1 LNHDA and CDR2 SQIVND (reference sequence). The CDR3 sequence: CATRDPQISHEQFF.

The rearrangement uses TRBV5-1 and TRBJ2-7; TCRdb returns TRBD1, unconfirmable since there is no DNA. Germline CDR1 and CDR2: SGHRS and YFSETQ. The CDR3 covers 12 residues. This CDR3 is CASSLTGVEQYF.

The chain joins TRBV7-9 to TRBJ2-3; without DNA, the TCRdb call of TRBD1 cannot be checked. CDR1 and CDR2 (germline): SEHNR, FQNEAQ (reference sequence). The CDR3 length is 14 residues. CDR3 amino acids: CASSFGDRGRTQYF.

The chain links TRBV7-9 to TRBJ2-3; TCRdb's D call of TRBD2 is untestable without DNA. The length of the CDR3 is 16 residues. In germline, CDR1 is SEHNR, CDR2 FQNEAQ (reference sequence). The CDR3 here is CASTELGPLRTDTQYF.

This chain connects TRBV28 to TRBJ2-1. Germline CDR1 reads MDHEN; CDR2 reads SYDVKM. This CDR3 contains 12 residues. The CDR3 sequence is CASSLFDNEQFF.

The V call is TRBV12-3 or TRBV12-4, the J call TRBJ1-3. This CDR3 is 15 amino acids long. The CDR3 is CASSNSRIPGNTIYF.

The genes are TRBV7-9 and TRBJ1-4. Germline values: CDR1 SEHNR, CDR2 FQNEAQ (reference sequence). The CDR3 contains 16 residues. This CDR3 is CASSSGLGGLPEKLFF.

The rearrangement uses TRBV28 and TRBJ1-1. The V gene's germline CDR1 is MDHEN and CDR2 SYDVKM. This CDR3 contains 14 residues. The CDR3 loop is CASSTRGGRTEAFF.

The gene calls are TRBV7-9 and TRBJ1-1. CDR1 SEHNR and CDR2 FQNEAQ come from the germline V gene (reference sequence). This CDR3 has 12 amino acids. The chain's CDR3 is CASSLGVFEAFF.

The chain is built from TRBV29-1 and TRBJ2-5. This CDR3 has 11 amino acids. CDR1 and CDR2 from the germline V gene are SQVTM and ANQGSEA. CDR3 amino acids: CSVEVEETQYF. The variable domain in full, with the rest retrieved from reference TRBV29-1 and TRBJ2-5, is SAVISQKPSRDICQRGTSLTIQCQVDSQVTMMFWYRQQPGQSLTLIATANQGSEATYESGFVIDKFPISRPNLTFSTLTVSNMSPEDSSIYLCSVEVEETQYFGPGTRLLVL.

V gene TRBV7-8 combines with J gene TRBJ2-2; TCRdb's assignment of TRBD1 cannot be checked, as there is no DNA. The CDR3 is made up of 17 amino acids. Germline values: CDR1 SGHVS, CDR2 FQNEAQ. CDR3: CASSLRSGQGRTGELFF.

The genes are TRBV5-6 and TRBJ2-1. This CDR3 comprises 13 residues. Germline CDR1 is SGHDT and CDR2 is YYEEEE. The CDR3 region is CASSSRMENEQFF.

The V gene is TRBV12-3 or TRBV12-4, the J gene TRBJ1-5. The CDR3 runs to 12 residues. This CDR3 is CASSDRKGPQHF.

The genes are TRBV10-3 and TRBJ2-7. Germline V CDR1 and CDR2: ENHRY, SYGVKD. The CDR3 contains 15 residues. The CDR3 reads CAISERSPPSYEQYF.

The chain combines TRBV15 with TRBJ2-2. CDR1 LNHNV and CDR2 YYDKDF come from the germline V gene (reference sequence). The CDR3 extends over 16 amino acids. CDR3 amino acids: CATSSFVGSNTGELFF.

The chain couples TRBV25-1 to TRBJ2-7; TCRdb returns TRBD1, unconfirmable since there is no DNA. Germline V gene lookup returns CDR1 MGHDK and CDR2 SYGVNS. The CDR3 length is 15 residues. The CDR3 sequence: CASSEGRAGSYEQYF.